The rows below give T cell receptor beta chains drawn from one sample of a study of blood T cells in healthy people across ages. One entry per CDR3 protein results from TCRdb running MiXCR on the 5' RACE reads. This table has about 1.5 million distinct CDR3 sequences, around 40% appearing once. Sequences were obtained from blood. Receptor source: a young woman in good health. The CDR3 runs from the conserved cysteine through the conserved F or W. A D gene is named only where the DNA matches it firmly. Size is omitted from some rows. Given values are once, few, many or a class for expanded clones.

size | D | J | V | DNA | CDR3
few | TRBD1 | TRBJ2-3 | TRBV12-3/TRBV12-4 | TGTGCTTCACAGGACAGGGGGGGCACAGATACGCAGTATTTT | CASQDRGGTDTQYF
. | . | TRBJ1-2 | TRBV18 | TGTGCCAGCTCACCGGATCCCATTTATGGCTACACCTTC | CASSPDPIYGYTF
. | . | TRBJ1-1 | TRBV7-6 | TGTGCCAGCAGCTTAGCTGGTGACAAGAACACTGAAGCTTTCTTT | CASSLAGDKNTEAFF
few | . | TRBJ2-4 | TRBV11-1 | TGTGCCAGCAAATTCATAGGAGGGGGGCGCTTGAAACTTGGCGCCAAAAACATTCAGTACTTC | CASKFIGGGRLKLGAKNIQYF
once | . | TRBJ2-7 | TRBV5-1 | TGCACCAGCATGGGGAACACAGTTAACTACGAGCAGTACTTC | CTSMGNTVNYEQYF
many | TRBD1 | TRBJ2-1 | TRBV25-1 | TGTGCCAGCCACCCGGGACAGGGCTCCTACAATGAGCAGTTCTTC | CASHPGQGSYNEQFF
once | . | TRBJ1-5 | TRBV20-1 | TGCAGTGCCCAAGACAGCTATAGCAATCAGCCCCAGCATTTT | CSAQDSYSNQPQHF
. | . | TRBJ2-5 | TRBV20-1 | TGCAGTGCTAGGGGCAGGGGATTGGTAGTGGAGACCCAGTACTTC | CSARGRGLVVETQYF
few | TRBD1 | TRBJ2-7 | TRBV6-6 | TGTGCCAGCAGTTACGGGGACAGGGGGCTCTACGAGCAGTACTTC | CASSYGDRGLYEQYF
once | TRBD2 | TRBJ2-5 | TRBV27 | TGTGCCAGCATTACTTTCGGACTAGAAGAGACCCAGTACTTC | CASITFGLEETQYF
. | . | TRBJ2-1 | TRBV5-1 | TGCGCCAGCAGCTTGGAGGGTCCCGAGTGGGATGAGCAGTTCTTC | CASSLEGPEWDEQFF
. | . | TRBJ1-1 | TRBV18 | TGTGCCAGCTCACCCGTATCGAGGGACACTGAAGCTTTCTTT | CASSPVSRDTEAFF
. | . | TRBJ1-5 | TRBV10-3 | TGTGCCATCAGTGAGGCTTGGACAACCGGGCAGAATAAGCCCCAGCATTTT | CAISEAWTTGQNKPQHF
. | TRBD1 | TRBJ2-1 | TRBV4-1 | TGCGCCAGCAGCCAAGATCAGGGGGCTTCACTTGAGCAGTTCTTC | CASSQDQGASLEQFF
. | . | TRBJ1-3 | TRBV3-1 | TGTGCCAGCAGCACTTCTGGGACGTCAAACACCATATATTTT | CASSTSGTSNTIYF
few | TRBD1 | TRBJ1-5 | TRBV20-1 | TGCAGTGTCGGGACAGGAGGTCGAAGCAATCAGCCCCAGCATTTT | CSVGTGGRSNQPQHF
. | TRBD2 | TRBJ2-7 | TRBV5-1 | TGCGCCAGCAGCTTGGAGTGGGGACTAGGGCGAAGCGAGCAGTACTTC | CASSLEWGLGRSEQYF
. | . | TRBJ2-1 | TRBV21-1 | TGTGCCTGCAGCAAAGCCGGGGGACGAATCTACAATGAGCAGTTCTTC | CACSKAGGRIYNEQFF
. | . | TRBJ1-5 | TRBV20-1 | TGCAGTGCTAGAGAAGACAGGCATCAGCCCCAGCATTTT | CSAREDRHQPQHF
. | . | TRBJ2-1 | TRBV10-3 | TGTGCCATCAGTGGGACGTACTCCTACAATGAGCAGTTCTTC | CAISGTYSYNEQFF
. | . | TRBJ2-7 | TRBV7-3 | TGTGCCAGCAGTCCCCTGGGTCCATCCTACAATGAGCAGTACTTC | CASSPLGPSYNEQYF
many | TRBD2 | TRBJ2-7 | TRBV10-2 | TGCGCCAGCAATCAAGCGGGGGGAGCCTACGAGCAGTACTTC | CASNQAGGAYEQYF
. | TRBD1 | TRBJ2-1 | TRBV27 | TGTGCCAGCAGTAAACAGGGGGCGGGCTACAATGAGCAGTTCTTC | CASSKQGAGYNEQFF
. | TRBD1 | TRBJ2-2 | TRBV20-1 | TGCAGTGCCGGAGACAGGGGGCGGACCGGGGAGCTGTTTTTT | CSAGDRGRTGELFF
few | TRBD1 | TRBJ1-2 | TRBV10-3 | TGTGCCACGTCGACAGGGAGTGGCTATGGCTACACCTTC | CATSTGSGYGYTF
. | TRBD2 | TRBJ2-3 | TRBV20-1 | TGCAGTGTTCCTAGCGGGAGATACACAGATACGCAGTATTTT | CSVPSGRYTDTQYF
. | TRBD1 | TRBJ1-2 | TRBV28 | TGTGCCAGCAGTTTCCCAGGGGGAAGTGGCTATGGCTACACCTTC | CASSFPGGSGYGYTF
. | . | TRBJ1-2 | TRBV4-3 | TGCGCCAGCAGCCAAGAAATGAACATAGGTAACTATGGCTACACCTTC | CASSQEMNIGNYGYTF
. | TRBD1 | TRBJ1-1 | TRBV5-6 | TGTGCCAGCAGCTTGTTGGAGGGGGCTTTCCTGAACACTGAAGCTTTCTTT | CASSLLEGAFLNTEAFF
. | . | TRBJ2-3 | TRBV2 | TGTGCCAGCAGTGAGAGTGAAAGCACAGATACGCAGTATTTT | CASSESESTDTQYF
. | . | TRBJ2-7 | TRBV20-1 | TGCAGTGCTAGAGATCGGATAAGGCACGAGCAGTACTTC | CSARDRIRHEQYF
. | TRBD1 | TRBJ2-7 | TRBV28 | TGTGCCAGCATCCCCACCGGGGGACAGGGATACGAGCAGTACTTC | CASIPTGGQGYEQYF
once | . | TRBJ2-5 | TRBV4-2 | TGTGCCAGCAGCCAAGATGAAGCGGGCGAGACCCAGTACTTC | CASSQDEAGETQYF
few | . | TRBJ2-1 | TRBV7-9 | TGTGCCAGCAGCTCCACACTAGCAGGGGGCAATGAGCAGTTCTTC | CASSSTLAGGNEQFF
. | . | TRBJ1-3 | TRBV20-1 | TGCAGTGCTACCACGGGTGGTTCTGGAAACACCATATATTTT | CSATTGGSGNTIYF
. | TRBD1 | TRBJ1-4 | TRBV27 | TGTGCCAGCAGCGGCGCCCCCGGGACAGGGGATGAAAAACTGTTTTTT | CASSGAPGTGDEKLFF
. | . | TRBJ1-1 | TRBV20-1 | TGCAGTGCAAGGAACAGGGTCGGCACTGAAGCTTTCTTT | CSARNRVGTEAFF
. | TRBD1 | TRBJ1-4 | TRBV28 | TGTGCCAGCAGCCTCGGGACAGGGAGTGAGGAAAAACGGTTTTTT | CASSLGTGSEEKRFF
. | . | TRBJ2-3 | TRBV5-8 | TGTGCCAGCAGCCCAACAGAGTCAGATACGCAGTATTTT | CASSPTESDTQYF
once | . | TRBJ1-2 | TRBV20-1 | TGCAGCGTACCAGGGAATAACTATGGCTACACCTTC | CSVPGNNYGYTF